This section outlines one TCR beta chain sequence together with its context. This sample is part of a study of blood T cell repertoires in COVID-19. Study-level information: There were acute and convalescent COVID-19 samples, and they came from the United States, Italy and Spain.

This CDR3 has 13 residues. Germline V gene lookup returns CDR1 MRHNA and CDR2 SNTAGT. Trimming took 2 bases from V and 7 from J, leaving 11 bases between them. Original data processing: Amplification of reference gene primers was used by the study to estimate nucleated cell counts. The table came from immunoSEQ multiplex PCR; TCRdb's copy has only in-frame clones and leaves some out. That table gives V, J and clone size, and the DNA gave D and trimming. Found here are under 200,000 clones, about 87% of them singletons; the top ten hold roughly 24%. This chain connects TRBV6-4 to TRBJ1-1; D is possibly TRBD1 (5 bases). The sequencing input was peripheral blood. This TCR derives from a man aged 60 to 75 with acute or convalescent COVID-19. CDR3 in amino acids: CASSDADSREAFF. The CDR3 DNA sequence: TGTGCCAGCAGTGACGCCGACAGTCGTGAAGCTTTCTTT.